These T cell receptor beta chains were read from a single sample in a study of blood T cell repertoires in COVID-19. The repertoire was sequenced with immunoSEQ multiplex PCR; TCRdb's copy has only in-frame clones and lacks some. The profile covers approximately 210,000 clones, with about 85% appearing a single time and 15% to 20% taken by the ten largest. The sample taken for sequencing was peripheral blood. The origin of the receptors is a man aged 25-45 years with active or convalescent COVID-19. Both conserved end residues are part of each CDR3. The D gene is left open where the match is weak. Clone size appears in some rows only: once, few, many, or a class for an expanded clone.

size	V	J	D	length	CDR3	DNA
-	TRBV7-9	TRBJ1-2	TRBD1	16	CASSFVGTGESYGYTF	TGTGCCAGCAGCTTTGTTGGGACAGGGGAGAGTTATGGCTACACCTTC
-	TRBV25-1	TRBJ1-1	-	14	CASRGGYWNTEAFF	TGTGCCAGCAGAGGGGGTTATTGGAACACTGAAGCTTTCTTT
-	TRBV10-3	TRBJ1-6	TRBD1	14	CAIKGQSYNSPLHF	TGTGCCATCAAGGGACAGTCATATAATTCACCCCTCCACTTT
once	TRBV30	TRBJ1-3	TRBD1	19	CAWDKPREGTAEAGNTIYF	TGTGCCTGGGATAAACCCAGAGAAGGGACAGCAGAGGCCGGAAACACCATATATTTT
-	TRBV13	TRBJ1-2	TRBD1	14	CASSSSTGGDSYTF	TGTGCCAGCAGCTCTTCGACAGGGGGGGATAGCTACACCTTC
once	TRBV4-1	TRBJ2-3	TRBD2	15	CASSQAGLAADTQYF	TGCGCCAGCAGCCAAGCGGGACTAGCGGCAGATACGCAGTATTTT
-	TRBV25-1	TRBJ2-1	-	16	CASSEAGLGNYNEQFF	TGTGCCAGCAGTGAAGCAGGGTTGGGGAACTACAATGAGCAGTTCTTC
-	TRBV19	TRBJ2-1	TRBD1	14	CASRRDRDYNEQFF	TGTGCCAGTAGGCGGGACAGGGACTACAATGAGCAGTTCTTC
-	TRBV24-1	TRBJ2-3	TRBD2	15	CATSETSGSTDTQYF	TGTGCCACCAGTGAGACTAGCGGTAGCACAGATACGCAGTATTTT
-	TRBV2	TRBJ2-2	-	15	CASDPWGRGTGELFF	TGTGCCAGCGACCCATGGGGGCGCGGCACCGGGGAGCTGTTTTTT
-	TRBV3-1/TRBV3-2	TRBJ2-5	TRBD2	17	CASSPPDSGGPGETQYF	TGTGCCAGCAGCCCCCCAGATAGCGGGGGGCCTGGAGAGACCCAGTACTTC
few	TRBV6-6	TRBJ2-2	TRBD1	16	CASSRRQGKNTGELFF	TGTGCCAGCAGTCGAAGACAGGGAAAAAACACCGGGGAGCTGTTTTTT
-	TRBV7-2	TRBJ2-3	-	16	CASSLMERSYTDTQYF	TGTGCCAGCAGCTTGATGGAGAGATCATACACAGATACGCAGTATTTT
-	TRBV12-3/TRBV12-4	TRBJ2-2	-	12	CAMTGNTGELFF	TGTGCCATGACAGGGAACACCGGGGAGCTGTTTTTT
-	TRBV7-9	TRBJ1-5	-	14	CASSLTGNSQPQHF	TGTGCCAGCAGCCTAACAGGGAATAGTCAGCCCCAGCATTTT
-	TRBV28	TRBJ1-2	TRBD1	14	CASQRDKGARGYTF	TGTGCCAGCCAAAGGGACAAGGGGGCCCGTGGCTACACCTTC
-	TRBV28	TRBJ1-3	TRBD1	14	CASSRTGGLNTIYF	TGTGCCAGCAGTCGGACAGGGGGTTTAAACACCATATATTTT
-	TRBV7-7	TRBJ2-3	-	14	CASSLTGTTDTQYF	TGTGCCAGCAGCTTAACGGGGACAACAGATACGCAGTATTTT